These 23 T cell receptor beta chains share one sample of origin, sequenced in a study of radiation and T cells in renal cell carcinoma. Time point here: baseline pretreatment blood. Treatment here: 15 Gy SBRT to primary tumor, nephrectomy 4 weeks later. Using immunoSEQ multiplex PCR, the repertoire was profiled, and TCRdb retains in-frame clones only, with some absent. The sample includes roughly 150,000 clones, around 90% of them seen just once. Sequencing was performed on blood, taken from a patient whose treatment included radiotherapy and nephrectomy. These receptors were collected from a woman between 70 and 85 years old with renal cell carcinoma.

This clone has a single count. The chain links TRBV19 to TRBJ2-1; TRBD1 agrees at 8 bases. Germline V gene lookup returns CDR1 LNHDA and CDR2 SQIVND (reference sequence). CDR3 length equals 16 residues. The J segment lost 7 bases and the V segment lost 1 base, leaving 9 bases of the junction unmatched. CDR3 protein: CASSIGGRGLVNEQFF. The CDR3 bases are TGTGCCAGTAGTATAGGCGGCAGGGGGCTGGTTAATGAGCAGTTCTTC.

V is TRBV5-6 and J is TRBJ2-2; 10 bases fit TRBD1. CDR1 and CDR2 (germline): SGHDT, YYEEEE. The CDR3 extends over 15 amino acids. With 3 bases clipped from V and 1 base from J, the junction kept 0 bases outside the gene matches. The CDR3 coding sequence is TGTGCCAGCAGCTGGGACAGGGGGAACACCGGGGAGCTGTTTTTT. Its translation: CASSWDRGNTGELFF. Variable domain in full (rest from reference TRBV5-6 and TRBJ2-2): DAGVTQSPTHLIKTRGQQVTLRCSPKSGHDTVSWYQQALGQGPQFIFQYYEEEERQRGNFPDRFSGHQFPNYSSELNVNALLLGDSALYLCASSWDRGNTGELFFGEGSRLTVL.

The chain carries TRBV11-1 and TRBJ1-1, with D hard to call. The CDR3 is 11 amino acids. CDR1 and CDR2 (germline): SGHAT, FQDESV (reference sequence). Trimming took 3 bases from V and 3 from J, leaving 2 bases between them. In DNA form, the CDR3 reads TGTGCCAGCAGCTTCGACACTGAAGCTTTCTTT. Translated: CASSFDTEAFF.

J is TRBJ1-5 and V is TRBV6-6; possibly TRBD1 for D (5 bases). The ends were cut back, 0 bases at V and 0 bases at J, with 6 bases in the middle. Per germline, CDR1 MNHNY and CDR2 SVGAGI (reference sequence). The CDR3 has 15 amino acids. CDR3 coding DNA: TGTGCCAGCAGTTACTCACAGGCTAGCAATCAGCCCCAGCATTTT. Encoded protein: CASSYSQASNQPQHF.

CDR3 region: CSVPGEGLSTDTQYF. The CDR3 DNA sequence: TGCAGCGTCCCCGGGGAAGGCCTTAGCACAGATACGCAGTATTTT. J is TRBJ2-3 and V is TRBV29-1, with D maybe TRBD2 (5 bases). With 6 bases removed from V and 0 bases from J, the gap between germline ends came to 16 bases. Per the germline V gene, CDR1 is SQVTM and CDR2 is ANQGSEA. CDR3 size: 15 residues.

The chain has TRBV13 and TRBJ1-2; 8 positions agree with TRBD1. J gave up 4 bases and V 5 bases, and 9 bases lay outside the gene matches. CDR1 and CDR2 from the germline V gene are PRHDT and FYEKMQ (reference sequence). This CDR3 spans 15 amino acids. In DNA, the CDR3 is TGTGCCAGCAGCCGTTCAGGGGGCAGGAGCTATGGCTACACCTTC. Residues: CASSRSGGRSYGYTF.

V gene TRBV11-1 combines with J gene TRBJ1-2, with D perhaps TRBD1 (5 bases). The CDR3 contains 13 residues. The V end was cut by 5 bases, the J end by 5 bases, with 12 bases between. The germline V gene has CDR1 SGHAT and CDR2 FQDESV (reference sequence). The CDR3 DNA reads as TGTGCCAGCAGCAAGGGGTCTCATTATGGCTACACCTTC. Translation gives CASSKGSHYGYTF.

This clone appeared once. The chain recombines TRBV7-9 with TRBJ2-1; TRBD1 matches 9 bases. The germline gives CDR1 SEHNR, CDR2 FQNEAQ (reference sequence). V shed 1 base, J shed 5 bases, and the junction held 3 bases outside the gene matches. The CDR3 extends over 15 amino acids. The CDR3 protein is CASSLEGQGNNEQFF. The CDR3 DNA sequence: TGTGCCAGCAGCTTAGAGGGACAGGGAAACAATGAGCAGTTCTTC.

The chain's CDR3 is CASTLAGGPYEQYF. The CDR3 nucleotides are TGCGCCAGCACCTTAGCGGGGGGGCCCTACGAGCAGTACTTC. The rearrangement joins TRBV23-1 to TRBJ2-7, with 11 bases fitting TRBD2. TRBV23-1 is an open reading frame, and its role is uncertain. The junction had 4 bases not matched to a gene; V was cut back by 7 bases and J by 2 bases. The CDR3 is made up of 14 amino acids.

CDR3: CASRNRDDTEAFF. The CDR3 nucleotides are TGTGCCAGTAGAAACAGGGATGACACTGAAGCTTTCTTT. This chain joins TRBV6-4 and TRBJ1-1, with D perhaps TRBD1 (6 bases). The CDR3 has 13 amino acids. The germline gives CDR1 MRHNA, CDR2 SNTAGT. V gave up 9 bases and J gave up 3 bases, with 14 bases separating them.

The J gene is TRBJ2-1, the V gene TRBV28; D possibly matches TRBD1 or TRBD2 (7 bases each). Germline loops: CDR1 MDHEN, CDR2 SYDVKM. The CDR3 is 16 amino acids. The V gene lost 0 bases and the J gene lost 8 bases, with 17 bases spanning the gap. The CDR3 reads CASSLWSGVQGDEQFF. The CDR3 coding sequence is TGTGCCAGCAGTTTATGGAGCGGGGTCCAGGGGGATGAGCAGTTCTTC.

The V call is TRBV11-1, the J call TRBJ1-1; D is unclear. Germline loops: CDR1 SGHAT, CDR2 FQDESV (reference sequence). The CDR3 covers 13 residues. V dropped 7 bases and J dropped 0 bases, with 9 bases sitting between them. The CDR3 protein is CASTRYLNTEAFF. DNA for the CDR3: TGTGCCAGCACCCGGTACCTGAACACTGAAGCTTTCTTT. Full variable domain (remainder filled in from reference TRBV11-1 and TRBJ1-1): EAEVAQSPRYKITEKSQAVAFWCDPISGHATLYWYRQILGQGPELLVQFQDESVVDDSQLPKDRFSAERLKGVDSTLKIQPAELGDSAMYLCASTRYLNTEAFFGQGTRLTVV.

This clone has only a few counts. The chain is built from TRBV6-1 and TRBJ1-1; maybe TRBD1 (6 bases). Germline V gene sequence: CDR1 MNHNS, CDR2 SASEGT. This CDR3 contains 15 residues. The V end lost 6 bases, the J end lost 0 bases, and 14 bases lay between the germline ends. In nucleotides, the CDR3 is TGTGCCAGCAGGGTGGACAGTCACATGAACACTGAAGCTTTCTTT. Translation gives CASRVDSHMNTEAFF.

This clone was counted once. This sequence joins TRBV11-3 and TRBJ1-3, with 7 bases aligning to TRBD1. The germline CDR1 and CDR2 sequences are SGHNT and YENEEA. V trimming: 4 bases; J trimming: 2 bases; junction bases outside the gene matches: 2. The length of the CDR3 is 14 residues. In nucleotides, the CDR3 is TGTGCCAGCAGCTACACAGGGGCTGGAAACACCATATATTTT. Translating gives CASSYTGAGNTIYF. Combining the CDR3 with reference TRBV11-3 and TRBJ1-3 gives the whole variable domain EAGVVQSPRYKIIEKKQPVAFWCNPISGHNTLYWYLQNLGQGPELLIRYENEEAVDDSQLPKDRFSAERLKGVDSTLKIQPAELGDSAVYLCASSYTGAGNTIYFGEGSWLTVV.

The chain is built from TRBV7-8 and TRBJ1-1; perhaps TRBD1 as D (5 bases). The CDR3 has 14 amino acids. V was pared by 5 bases and J by 4 bases, with 14 bases between. Germline CDR1 and CDR2: SGHVS and FQNEAQ. CDR3 protein: CASSPAQGGTEAFF. CDR3 bases: TGTGCCAGCAGCCCCGCCCAGGGCGGCACTGAAGCTTTCTTT.

The chain couples TRBV2 to TRBJ2-1, with 9 nucleotides matching TRBD1. CDR3 length: 17 residues. Germline V lookup: CDR1 SNHLY, CDR2 FYNNEI. V lost 5 bases to trimming and J lost 5 bases; unmatched junction nucleotides: 13. The chain's CDR3 is CASSKRGTGRKNNEQFF. In nucleotides, the CDR3 is TGTGCCAGCAGTAAACGGGGGACAGGGCGAAAGAACAATGAGCAGTTCTTC.

The V and J genes are TRBV14 and TRBJ1-2, with D unresolved. This CDR3 is 14 amino acids long. Trimming removed 3 bases from V and 8 bases from J, with 16 bases in between. The germline gives CDR1 SGHDN, CDR2 FVKESK. The CDR3 reads CASSQNLHGVGYTF. CDR3 DNA: TGTGCCAGCAGCCAGAACCTCCACGGGGTCGGCTACACCTTC.

The chain has TRBV7-2 and TRBJ1-1, with D uncertain. Germline CDR1 SGHTA, CDR2 FQGNSA. Trimming removed 2 bases at V and 7 bases at J, with 17 bases between. CDR3 length: 15 residues. The CDR3 DNA reads as TGTGCCAGCAGCTTACGTTCGCGAGGGTTCGGTGAAGCTTTCTTT. Translation: CASSLRSRGFGEAFF.

The CDR3 coding sequence is TGTGCCAGCAGACCCTATAGCTCTGGAAACACCATATATTTT. It encodes CASRPYSSGNTIYF. The V call is TRBV7-9, the J call TRBJ1-3; no reliable D call. CDR1 and CDR2 from the germline V gene are SEHNR and FQNEAQ (reference sequence). The CDR3 contains 14 residues. V shed 6 bases and J shed 0 bases, with 9 bases lying between them.

The chain links TRBV10-2 to TRBJ1-5; no firm D call. Germline V gene lookup returns CDR1 WSHSY and CDR2 SAAADI. Deletions cut 0 bases from V and 1 base from J, with 4 bases between. The CDR3 consists of 14 residues. In DNA form, the CDR3 reads TGCGCCAGCAGTGAGTCAGGGAGCAATCAGCCCCAGCATTTT. It encodes CASSESGSNQPQHF.

V usage is TRBV7-3 and J usage is TRBJ2-2; the D is unclear. Germline V lookup: CDR1 SGHTA, CDR2 FQGTGA. V lost 5 bases, J lost 2 bases, and 12 bases lay in between. The CDR3 is made up of 15 amino acids. This CDR3 reads CASSRVSFNTGELFF. The CDR3 DNA sequence: TGTGCCAGCAGCCGGGTCTCGTTTAACACCGGGGAGCTGTTTTTT.

This chain joins TRBV7-2 and TRBJ2-7; no firm D call. CDR3 length: 11 amino acids. V lost 2 bases to trimming and J lost 5 bases, with 4 bases between them. The germline V gene has CDR1 SGHTA and CDR2 FQGNSA. CDR3 sequence: CASSLTNEQYF. The CDR3 DNA sequence: TGTGCCAGCAGCTTAACGAACGAGCAGTACTTC.

This chain uses TRBV25-1 with TRBJ1-1; D gene uncertain. V lost 6 bases, J lost 4 bases, and 21 bases lay in between. CDR1 and CDR2 from the germline V gene are MGHDK and SYGVNS. This CDR3 is built from 16 residues. The CDR3 loop is CASSPPPEGWTTEAFF. The CDR3 nucleotides are TGTGCCAGCAGCCCTCCCCCTGAGGGATGGACCACTGAAGCTTTCTTT.